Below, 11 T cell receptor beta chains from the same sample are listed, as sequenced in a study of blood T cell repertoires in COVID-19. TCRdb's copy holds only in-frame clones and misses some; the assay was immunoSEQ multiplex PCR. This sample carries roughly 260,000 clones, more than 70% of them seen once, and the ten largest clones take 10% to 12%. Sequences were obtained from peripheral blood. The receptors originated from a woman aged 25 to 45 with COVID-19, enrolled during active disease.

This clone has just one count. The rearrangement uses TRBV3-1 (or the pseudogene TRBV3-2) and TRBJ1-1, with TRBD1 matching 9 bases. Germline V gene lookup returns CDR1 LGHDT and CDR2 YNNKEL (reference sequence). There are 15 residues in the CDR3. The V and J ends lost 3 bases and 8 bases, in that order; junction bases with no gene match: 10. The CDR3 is CASSQDRGVHLEAFF. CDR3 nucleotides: TGTGCCAGCAGCCAGGACAGGGGAGTGCACCTAGAAGCTTTCTTT.

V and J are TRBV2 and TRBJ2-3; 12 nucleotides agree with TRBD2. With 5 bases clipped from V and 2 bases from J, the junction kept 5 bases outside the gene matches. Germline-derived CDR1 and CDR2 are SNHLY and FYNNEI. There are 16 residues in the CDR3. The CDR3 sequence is CASSPLAGGSTDTQYF. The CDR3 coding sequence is TGTGCCAGCAGTCCTCTAGCGGGAGGGTCCACAGATACGCAGTATTTT.

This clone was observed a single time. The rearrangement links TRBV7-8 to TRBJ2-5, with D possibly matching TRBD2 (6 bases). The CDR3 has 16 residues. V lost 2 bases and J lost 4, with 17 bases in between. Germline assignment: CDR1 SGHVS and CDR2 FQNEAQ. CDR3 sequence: CASSLHWREAGETQYF. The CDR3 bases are TGTGCCAGCAGCTTACACTGGCGGGAAGCGGGAGAGACCCAGTACTTC.

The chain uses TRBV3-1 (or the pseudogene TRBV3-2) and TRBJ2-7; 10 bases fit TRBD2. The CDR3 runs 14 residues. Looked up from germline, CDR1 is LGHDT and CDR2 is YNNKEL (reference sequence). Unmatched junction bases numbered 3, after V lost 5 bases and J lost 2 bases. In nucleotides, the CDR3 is TGTGCCAGCAGCTCCCTAGCGGGAGCCTACGAGCAGTACTTC. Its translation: CASSSLAGAYEQYF.

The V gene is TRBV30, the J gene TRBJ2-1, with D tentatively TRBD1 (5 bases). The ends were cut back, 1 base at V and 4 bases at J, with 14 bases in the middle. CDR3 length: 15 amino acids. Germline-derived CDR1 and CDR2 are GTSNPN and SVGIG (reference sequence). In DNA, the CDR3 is TGTGCCTGGAGTGGAAGAAGGGGCGCATACAATGAGCAGTTCTTC. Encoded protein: CAWSGRRGAYNEQFF.

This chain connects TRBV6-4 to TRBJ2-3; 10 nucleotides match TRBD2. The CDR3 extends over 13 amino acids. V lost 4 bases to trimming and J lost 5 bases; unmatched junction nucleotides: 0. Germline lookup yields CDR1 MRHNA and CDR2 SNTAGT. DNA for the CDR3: TGTGCCAGCAGTGGACTAGCGGGAGATACGCAGTATTTT. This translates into CASSGLAGDTQYF.

The CDR3 region is CASAEAGTYEQYF. CDR3 coding DNA: TGTGCCAGCGCTGAGGCAGGGACCTACGAGCAGTACTTC. The J gene is TRBJ2-7, the V gene TRBV11-2; possible D gene TRBD1, 5 bases. Trimming cost V 8 bases and J 2 bases, with 13 bases left between them. The CDR3 runs to 13 residues. Germline V gene lookup returns CDR1 SGHAT and CDR2 FQNNGV.

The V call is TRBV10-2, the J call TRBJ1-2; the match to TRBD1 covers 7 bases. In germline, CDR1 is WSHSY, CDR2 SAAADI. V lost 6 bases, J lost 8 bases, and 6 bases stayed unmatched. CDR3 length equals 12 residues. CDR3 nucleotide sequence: TGCGCCAGCAGAACCCAGGGGGTCGGCTACACCTTC. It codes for CASRTQGVGYTF.

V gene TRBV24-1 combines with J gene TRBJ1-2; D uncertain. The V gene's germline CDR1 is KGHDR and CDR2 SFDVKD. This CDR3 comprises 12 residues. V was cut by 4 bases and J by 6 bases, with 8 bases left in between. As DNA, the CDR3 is TGTGCCACCAGTGACAGGCTGGATGGCTACACCTTC. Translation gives CATSDRLDGYTF.

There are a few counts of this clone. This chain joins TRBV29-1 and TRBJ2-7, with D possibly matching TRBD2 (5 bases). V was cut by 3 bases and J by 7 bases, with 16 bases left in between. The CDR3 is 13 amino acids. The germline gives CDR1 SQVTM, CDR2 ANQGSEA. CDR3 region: CSVDLAGGGEQYF. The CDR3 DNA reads TGCAGCGTTGATCTGGCGGGTGGAGGAGAGCAGTACTTC.

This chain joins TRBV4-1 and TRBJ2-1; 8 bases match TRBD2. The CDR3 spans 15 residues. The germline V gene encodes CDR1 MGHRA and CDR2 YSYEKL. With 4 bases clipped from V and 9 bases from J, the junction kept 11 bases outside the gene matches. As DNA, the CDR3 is TGCGCCAGCAGCCTGAGCGGGGGAAAGGGTCCTGAGCAGTTCTTC. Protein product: CASSLSGGKGPEQFF.